The rows below give T cell receptor beta chains drawn from one sample of a study of T-cell reconstitution after alpha-beta-depleted transplantation in children. MiXCR was run by TCRdb on the PCR reads, yielding one entry per CDR3 protein. The top ten clones hold roughly 40% of a sample with roughly 340,000 distinct CDR3 sequences, around 15% of them seen once. Sequenced material: PBMCs, mostly from graft donor cells, taken 360 days after TCRalphabeta/CD19-depleted stem cell transplant. The receptors were sampled from a male patient between 2 and 10 years old who had a stem cell transplant for acute lymphoblastic leukemia, so the T cells may come from the graft donor. Both conserved end residues are part of each CDR3. D genes are given only for firm matches. Expanded clones are given a class, and other clones once, few, many or no size at all.

J: TRBJ2-2; D: -; size: few; V: TRBV7-9; CDR3: CASSLSGQPAGELFF; DNA: TGTGCCAGCAGCTTATCCGGACAGCCCGCCGGGGAGCTGTTTTTT
J: TRBJ1-5; D: TRBD1; size: -; V: TRBV2; CDR3: CASSEARRTGRNQPQHF; DNA: TGTGCCAGCAGTGAAGCGCGGCGGACAGGCCGCAATCAGCCCCAGCATTTT
J: TRBJ2-1; D: TRBD2; size: few; V: TRBV28; CDR3: CASGSTSGRLGEQFF; DNA: TGTGCCAGCGGATCGACTAGCGGGAGACTTGGTGAGCAGTTCTTC
J: TRBJ1-5; D: TRBD1; size: -; V: TRBV12-3/TRBV12-4; CDR3: CASSEWDREGDQPQHF; DNA: TGTGCCAGCAGTGAATGGGACAGGGAGGGAGATCAGCCCCAGCATTTT
J: TRBJ1-4; D: -; size: few; V: TRBV20-1; CDR3: CSARSGATNEKLFF; DNA: TGCAGTGCACGGAGTGGGGCAACTAATGAAAAACTGTTTTTT
J: TRBJ2-7; D: -; size: -; V: TRBV28; CDR3: CASSPGRGTPVSYEQYF; DNA: TGTGCCAGCAGTCCCGGTCGCGGAACTCCTGTTTCCTACGAGCAGTACTTC
J: TRBJ2-3; D: -; size: few; V: TRBV19; CDR3: CASSILTGFTDTQYF; DNA: TGTGCCAGTAGTATTTTGACGGGGTTCACAGATACGCAGTATTTT
J: TRBJ1-2; D: -; size: few; V: TRBV12-3/TRBV12-4; CDR3: CASSPGRPGYTF; DNA: TGTGCCAGCAGTCCCGGACGTCCGGGCTACACCTTC
J: TRBJ2-1; D: -; size: many; V: TRBV12-3/TRBV12-4; CDR3: CATALGTGHNEQFF; DNA: TGTGCCACCGCCCTGGGGACGGGTCACAATGAGCAGTTCTTC
J: TRBJ2-1; D: -; size: few; V: TRBV7-9; CDR3: CASSLGFRLRNYNEQFF; DNA: TGTGCCAGCAGCTTAGGGTTCCGCCTAAGGAACTACAATGAGCAGTTCTTC
J: TRBJ1-5; D: -; size: -; V: TRBV4-1; CDR3: CASSQVADRNQPQHF; DNA: TGCGCCAGCAGCCAAGTAGCAGACAGAAATCAGCCCCAGCATTTT
J: TRBJ2-3; D: TRBD1; size: many; V: TRBV12-3/TRBV12-4; CDR3: CASSFRQGVGTDTQYF; DNA: TGTGCCAGCAGTTTCCGACAGGGGGTAGGCACAGATACGCAGTATTTT
J: TRBJ2-1; D: -; size: many; V: TRBV20-1; CDR3: CSARGTHSGSYNEQFF; DNA: TGCAGTGCTAGGGGTACTCATAGCGGCTCCTACAATGAGCAGTTCTTC
J: TRBJ1-1; D: -; size: many; V: TRBV12-1; CDR3: CASSDDRFPEAFF; DNA: TGTGCCAGCAGCGACGACAGGTTTCCTGAAGCTTTCTTT
J: TRBJ2-1; D: -; size: few; V: TRBV12-3/TRBV12-4; CDR3: CASSLGSTSYNEQFF; DNA: TGTGCCAGCAGTTTAGGGAGTACCTCCTACAATGAGCAGTTCTTC
J: TRBJ1-1; D: TRBD1; size: few; V: TRBV25-1; CDR3: CASSEYGGGGEAFF; DNA: TGTGCCAGCAGTGAATATGGGGGAGGGGGCGAAGCTTTCTTT
J: TRBJ2-3; D: TRBD1; size: many; V: TRBV27; CDR3: CASSLWEGGRTDTQYF; DNA: TGTGCCAGCAGTTTATGGGAAGGGGGCCGCACAGATACGCAGTATTTT
J: TRBJ2-1; D: TRBD2; size: few; V: TRBV12-3/TRBV12-4; CDR3: CASTLSGDSYNEQFF; DNA: TGTGCCAGCACCCTCAGCGGGGACTCCTACAATGAGCAGTTCTTC
J: TRBJ2-1; D: TRBD2; size: many; V: TRBV6-1; CDR3: CASSLAGPYNEQFF; DNA: TGTGCCAGCAGTCTAGCGGGACCTTACAATGAGCAGTTCTTC
J: TRBJ2-7; D: -; size: -; V: TRBV15; CDR3: CATEGPPSYEQYF; DNA: TGTGCCACCGAGGGGCCCCCCTCCTACGAGCAGTACTTC
J: TRBJ2-3; D: -; size: -; V: TRBV7-7; CDR3: CASSSGPRALSTDTQYF; DNA: TGTGCTAGCAGCTCGGGTCCCCGTGCTCTCTCCACAGATACGCAGTATTTT
J: TRBJ1-1; D: TRBD1; size: -; V: TRBV4-1; CDR3: CASSQRFRTGALEVPMNTEAFF; DNA: TGCGCCAGCAGCCAGCGATTCCGGACAGGGGCGCTGGAGGTACCAATGAACACTGAAGCTTTCTTT
J: TRBJ2-7; D: TRBD2; size: -; V: TRBV6-2/TRBV6-3; CDR3: CASSYPFAGGPSYEQYF; DNA: TGTGCCAGCAGTTACCCTTTCGCGGGAGGGCCGAGCTACGAGCAGTACTTC
J: TRBJ2-5; D: TRBD2; size: few; V: TRBV6-5; CDR3: CASSYYSGRETQYF; DNA: TGTGCCAGCAGTTACTATAGCGGGAGAGAGACCCAGTACTTC
J: TRBJ1-5; D: -; size: -; V: TRBV12-3/TRBV12-4; CDR3: CASRDDRDSNQPQHF; DNA: TGTGCCAGCAGGGACGACCGGGACAGCAATCAGCCCCAGCATTTT
J: TRBJ1-2; D: -; size: many; V: TRBV7-2; CDR3: CASSLEGGLLAGYTF; DNA: TGTGCCAGCAGCTTAGAGGGAGGACTATTGGCTGGCTACACCTTC
J: TRBJ1-5; D: -; size: many; V: TRBV5-6; CDR3: CASSFRSQPQHF; DNA: TGTGCCAGCAGCTTCAGGTCTCAGCCCCAGCATTTT
J: TRBJ2-1; D: -; size: few; V: TRBV28; CDR3: CASEGVDYNEQFF; DNA: TGTGCCAGCGAGGGGGTTGACTACAATGAGCAGTTCTTC
J: TRBJ2-1; D: TRBD2; size: -; V: TRBV7-9; CDR3: CASSRLQAGGYNEQFF; DNA: TGTGCCAGCAGCCGCCTCCAAGCGGGAGGGTACAATGAGCAGTTCTTC
J: TRBJ2-5; D: -; size: many; V: TRBV9; CDR3: CASSVSRATFSQETQYF; DNA: TGTGCCAGCAGCGTGTCCCGGGCCACTTTCTCACAAGAGACCCAGTACTTC
J: TRBJ1-3; D: -; size: -; V: TRBV7-2; CDR3: CASSQPGGNTIYF; DNA: TGTGCCAGCAGCCAACCGGGAGGAAACACCATATATTTT
J: TRBJ1-2; D: -; size: few; V: TRBV29-1; CDR3: CSVRGSQGGYTF; DNA: TGCAGCGTTCGAGGGTCGCAGGGAGGCTACACCTTC
J: TRBJ2-7; D: -; size: -; V: TRBV4-3; CDR3: CASSPQVDRFAYEQYF; DNA: TGCGCCAGCAGCCCTCAAGTAGACAGGTTTGCCTACGAGCAGTACTTC
J: TRBJ2-1; D: -; size: many; V: TRBV6-2/TRBV6-3; CDR3: CASRRTGNEQFF; DNA: TGTGCCAGCAGACGTACAGGGAATGAGCAGTTCTTC
J: TRBJ2-2; D: TRBD2; size: -; V: TRBV6-4; CDR3: CASSPRGPGLAGGRANTGELFF; DNA: TGTGCCAGCAGTCCACGAGGTCCGGGACTAGCGGGAGGGAGGGCAAACACCGGGGAGCTGTTTTTT
J: TRBJ1-2; D: -; size: many; V: TRBV20-1; CDR3: CSARGPDSLYGYTF; DNA: TGCAGTGCTAGAGGACCTGACTCACTCTATGGCTACACCTTC
J: TRBJ2-5; D: TRBD1; size: few; V: TRBV28; CDR3: CASSHSGTGVRKTQYF; DNA: TGTGCCAGCAGCCACTCGGGGACAGGGGTTCGGAAGACCCAGTACTTC
J: TRBJ2-7; D: -; size: many; V: TRBV5-1; CDR3: CASSLPRDGSYEQYF; DNA: TGCGCCAGCAGCTTACCCCGGGACGGTTCCTACGAGCAGTACTTC